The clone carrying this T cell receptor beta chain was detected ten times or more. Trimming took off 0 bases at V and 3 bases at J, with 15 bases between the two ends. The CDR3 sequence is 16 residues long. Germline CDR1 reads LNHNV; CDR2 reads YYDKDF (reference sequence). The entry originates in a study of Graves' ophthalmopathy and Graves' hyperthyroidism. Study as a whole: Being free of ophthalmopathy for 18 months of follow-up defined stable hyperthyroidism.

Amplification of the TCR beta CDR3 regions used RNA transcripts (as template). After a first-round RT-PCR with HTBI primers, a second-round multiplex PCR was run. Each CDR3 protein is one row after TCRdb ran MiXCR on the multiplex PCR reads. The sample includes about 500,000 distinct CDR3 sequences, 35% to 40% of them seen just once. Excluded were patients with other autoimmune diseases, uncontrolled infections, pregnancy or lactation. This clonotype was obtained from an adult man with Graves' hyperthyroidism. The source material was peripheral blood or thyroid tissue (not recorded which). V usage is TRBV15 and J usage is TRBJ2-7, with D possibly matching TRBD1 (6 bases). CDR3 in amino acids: CATSRDWGQGNYEQYF. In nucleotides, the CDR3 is TGTGCCACCAGCAGAGATTGGGGGCAGGGGAACTACGAGCAGTACTTC.